This entry features one T cell receptor beta chain sequence. The data originate from a study of blood T cell repertoires in COVID-19. TCRdb keeps only in-frame clones here, not all; method: immunoSEQ multiplex PCR. This repertoire shows approximately 120,000 clones, around 80% found once; its top ten account for approximately 4.2%. The CDR3 contains 19 residues. Germline CDR1 is SGDLS and CDR2 is YYNGEE. The V gene end was trimmed by 0 bases and the J gene end by 0 bases; junction bases not matched to a gene: 12. This chain uses TRBV9 with TRBJ2-1; the match to TRBD2 covers 7 bases. This receptor was identified in a human donor in a cohort sampled during active or convalescent COVID-19. Sequencing was carried out using peripheral blood. The CDR3 DNA is TGTGCCAGCAGCGTAGATCCGGGAGGTGGGGGTGGCTCCTACAATGAGCAGTTCTTC. Its translation: CASSVDPGGGGGSYNEQFF.